The sequence of this T cell receptor (beta chain) was determined in a study of blood T cell repertoires in COVID-19. As for the study in general: T cells, B-cell-depleted T cells, or PBMCs supplied cDNA or gDNA.

The repertoire was sequenced with immunoSEQ multiplex PCR; TCRdb's copy has only in-frame clones and lacks some. This sample yields about 150,000 clones, of which approximately 90% are seen a single time; around 3% belongs to the top ten. CDR1 and CDR2 from the germline V gene are MNHEY and SVGEGT. After removal of 0 bases from V and 4 bases from J, the junction contained 6 bases not matched to a gene. The CDR3 spans 15 residues. This clone showed up many times. The TCR was taken from a man between 60 and 75 years old with active or convalescent COVID-19. The gene calls are TRBV6-2 or TRBV6-3 and TRBJ2-7; 7 nucleotides agree with TRBD2. Sequencing input: peripheral blood. CDR3 sequence reads: CASSYSRDYRYEQYF. The CDR3 DNA is TGTGCCAGCAGTTACTCCCGGGACTACCGGTACGAGCAGTACTTC.